What follows are 2 T cell receptor beta chains derived from one specimen sequenced in a study of Graves' ophthalmopathy and Graves' hyperthyroidism. Amplification of TCR beta CDR3 regions used RNA transcripts. The authors performed first-round RT-PCR with HTBI primers and then a second-round multiplex PCR. TCRdb analysed the multiplex PCR reads with MiXCR anew, one entry per CDR3 protein. The repertoire holds some 360,000 distinct CDR3 sequences, roughly a sixth seen once, with around 2.4% in the top ten. Input material: peripheral blood. Receptors were obtained from an adult woman with stable Graves' hyperthyroidism.

This clonotype was observed a few times. This sequence joins TRBV5-1 and TRBJ1-1, with D hard to call. Trimming took 0 bases from V and 2 from J, leaving 11 bases between them. Germline CDR1 reads SGHRS; CDR2 reads YFSETQ. The CDR3 spans 15 residues. The CDR3 DNA follows: TGCGCCAGCAGCTTGGGTGTGGGTACCAACACTGAAGCTTTCTTT. Protein product: CASSLGVGTNTEAFF.

This clonotype was observed a single time. The germline gene is not matched at one end of the junction; a read error may be the cause. The chain joins TRBV27 to TRBJ2-7, with unresolved D. This CDR3 has 14 amino acids. Germline CDR1 and CDR2: MNHEY and SMNVEV (reference sequence). The CDR3 DNA reads as TGTGCCAGCAGTGAAACCGTGAGTCCCTACGATCAGTACTTC. It translates to CASSETVSPYDQYF.